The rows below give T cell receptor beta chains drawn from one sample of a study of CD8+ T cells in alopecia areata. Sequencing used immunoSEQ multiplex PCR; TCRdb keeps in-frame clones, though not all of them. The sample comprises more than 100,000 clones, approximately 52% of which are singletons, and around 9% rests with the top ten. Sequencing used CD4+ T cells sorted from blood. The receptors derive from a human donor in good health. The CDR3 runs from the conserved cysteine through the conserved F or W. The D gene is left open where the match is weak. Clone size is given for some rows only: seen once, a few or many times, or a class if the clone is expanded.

CDR3 protein: CAWSVQVRNYGYTF; CDR3 DNA: TGTGCCTGGAGTGTACAGGTCCGAAACTATGGCTACACCTTC; CDR3 length: 14; V gene: TRBV30; D gene: .; clone size: .; J gene: TRBJ1-2
CDR3 protein: CSTNSPWPTPYGYTF; CDR3 DNA: TGCAGCACAAACTCCCCCTGGCCGACTCCTTATGGCTACACCTTC; CDR3 length: 15; V gene: TRBV29-1; D gene: .; clone size: .; J gene: TRBJ1-2
CDR3 protein: CASSPDDYGYTF; CDR3 DNA: TGCGCCAGCAGCCCGGACGACTATGGCTACACCTTC; CDR3 length: 12; V gene: TRBV5-1; D gene: .; clone size: .; J gene: TRBJ1-2
CDR3 protein: CSVGHRGSNTGELFF; CDR3 DNA: TGCAGCGTTGGGCATCGGGGATCAAACACCGGGGAGCTGTTTTTT; CDR3 length: 15; V gene: TRBV29-1; D gene: .; clone size: .; J gene: TRBJ2-2
CDR3 protein: CASSDRGGQETQYF; CDR3 DNA: TGTGCCAGCAGTGATCGGGGGGGCCAGGAGACCCAGTACTTC; CDR3 length: 14; V gene: TRBV2; D gene: TRBD2; clone size: few; J gene: TRBJ2-5
CDR3 protein: CSVEDPGFSYYGYTF; CDR3 DNA: TGCAGCGTTGAAGATCCTGGTTTCAGTTACTATGGCTACACCTTC; CDR3 length: 15; V gene: TRBV29-1; D gene: .; clone size: .; J gene: TRBJ1-2
CDR3 protein: CASSVASGGAITDTQYF; CDR3 DNA: TGTGCCAGCAGCGTCGCTAGCGGGGGGGCGATCACAGATACGCAGTATTTT; CDR3 length: 17; V gene: TRBV5-5; D gene: TRBD2; clone size: .; J gene: TRBJ2-3
CDR3 protein: CAWSVVGQGANRYTF; CDR3 DNA: TGTGCCTGGAGTGTAGTCGGGCAGGGGGCGAATCGCTACACCTTC; CDR3 length: 15; V gene: TRBV30; D gene: TRBD1; clone size: few; J gene: TRBJ1-2
CDR3 protein: CASSEEGGPYEQYF; CDR3 DNA: TGTGCCAGCAGTGAGGAGGGGGGCCCCTACGAGCAGTACTTC; CDR3 length: 14; V gene: TRBV2; D gene: .; clone size: .; J gene: TRBJ2-7
CDR3 protein: CASSLPPPLTEAFF; CDR3 DNA: TGTGCCAGCAGCTTGCCACCTCCTTTGACTGAAGCTTTCTTT; CDR3 length: 14; V gene: TRBV5-5; D gene: .; clone size: few; J gene: TRBJ1-1
CDR3 protein: CAWTISGGGAYEQYF; CDR3 DNA: TGTGCCTGGACCATCTCTGGAGGGGGGGCCTACGAGCAGTACTTC; CDR3 length: 15; V gene: TRBV30; D gene: .; clone size: .; J gene: TRBJ2-7
CDR3 protein: CASSLEGKMETQYF; CDR3 DNA: TGTGCCAGCAGCTTAGAAGGGAAGATGGAGACCCAGTACTTC; CDR3 length: 14; V gene: TRBV11-2; D gene: .; clone size: .; J gene: TRBJ2-5
CDR3 protein: CASSTGPGSEQYF; CDR3 DNA: TGTGCCAGCAGCACCGGCCCGGGTAGCGAGCAGTACTTC; CDR3 length: 13; V gene: TRBV7-2; D gene: .; clone size: .; J gene: TRBJ2-7
CDR3 protein: CASTAQGEVGTGELFF; CDR3 DNA: TGCGCCAGCACCGCACAAGGGGAGGTTGGCACCGGGGAGCTGTTTTTT; CDR3 length: 16; V gene: TRBV5-1; D gene: .; clone size: few; J gene: TRBJ2-2
CDR3 protein: CASSPTWRGGRDEQFF; CDR3 DNA: TGCGCCAGCAGCCCCACTTGGCGGGGGGGCCGGGATGAGCAGTTCTTC; CDR3 length: 16; V gene: TRBV4-1; D gene: TRBD2; clone size: .; J gene: TRBJ2-1
CDR3 protein: CSVDRTPRQYF; CDR3 DNA: TGCAGCGTTGATCGGACCCCCAGGCAGTACTTC; CDR3 length: 11; V gene: TRBV29-1; D gene: .; clone size: .; J gene: TRBJ2-7
CDR3 protein: CASKGWGDGEKLFF; CDR3 DNA: TGTGCCAGCAAGGGGTGGGGGGACGGCGAAAAACTGTTTTTT; CDR3 length: 14; V gene: TRBV25-1; D gene: .; clone size: .; J gene: TRBJ1-4
CDR3 protein: CASSSPGGSADTQYF; CDR3 DNA: TGTGCCAGTAGTAGTCCAGGGGGCTCGGCAGATACGCAGTATTTT; CDR3 length: 15; V gene: TRBV19; D gene: TRBD1; clone size: few; J gene: TRBJ2-3
CDR3 protein: CASSGQGPNSPLHF; CDR3 DNA: TGTGCCAGCAGCGGACAGGGACCGAATTCACCCCTCCACTTT; CDR3 length: 14; V gene: TRBV6-5; D gene: TRBD1; clone size: .; J gene: TRBJ1-6
CDR3 protein: CASSPGWNTIYF; CDR3 DNA: TGTGCCAGCAGCCCAGGGTGGAACACCATATATTTT; CDR3 length: 12; V gene: TRBV11-2; D gene: .; clone size: few; J gene: TRBJ1-3
CDR3 protein: CASSPDRGEDTQYF; CDR3 DNA: TGTGCCAGCAGCCCGGACAGGGGGGAAGATACGCAGTATTTT; CDR3 length: 14; V gene: TRBV27; D gene: TRBD1; clone size: few; J gene: TRBJ2-3
CDR3 protein: CAGRQNPNPNSPLHF; CDR3 DNA: TGTGCCGGTCGACAAAATCCTAACCCCAATTCACCCCTCCACTTT; CDR3 length: 15; V gene: TRBV2; D gene: .; clone size: once; J gene: TRBJ1-6
CDR3 protein: CASSSGTVLFF; CDR3 DNA: TGTGCCAGCAGTTCCGGAACAGTCCTGTTTTTT; CDR3 length: 11; V gene: TRBV28; D gene: .; clone size: few; J gene: TRBJ1-4
CDR3 protein: CASSAPGQGNSPLHF; CDR3 DNA: TGTGCCAGCAGTGCCCCGGGACAGGGGAATTCACCCCTCCACTTT; CDR3 length: 15; V gene: TRBV2; D gene: TRBD1; clone size: once; J gene: TRBJ1-6
CDR3 protein: CSVVGRGKYEQYF; CDR3 DNA: TGCAGCGTTGTTGGCAGGGGGAAGTACGAGCAGTACTTC; CDR3 length: 13; V gene: TRBV29-1; D gene: TRBD1; clone size: .; J gene: TRBJ2-7
CDR3 protein: CASSLGRSGYEQYF; CDR3 DNA: TGTGCCAGCAGCTTAGGCCGATCGGGCTACGAGCAGTACTTC; CDR3 length: 14; V gene: TRBV7-2; D gene: .; clone size: .; J gene: TRBJ2-7
CDR3 protein: CSVKTRNNSPLHF; CDR3 DNA: TGCAGCGTTAAGACGAGGAATAATTCACCCCTCCACTTT; CDR3 length: 13; V gene: TRBV29-1; D gene: .; clone size: .; J gene: TRBJ1-6
CDR3 protein: CASILGQSSYEQYF; CDR3 DNA: TGTGCCAGCATCCTCGGACAGAGCTCCTACGAGCAGTACTTC; CDR3 length: 14; V gene: TRBV7-2; D gene: .; clone size: .; J gene: TRBJ2-7
CDR3 protein: CAWSVIGGSYEQYF; CDR3 DNA: TGTGCCTGGAGTGTTATTGGGGGCAGCTACGAGCAGTACTTC; CDR3 length: 14; V gene: TRBV30; D gene: .; clone size: once; J gene: TRBJ2-7
CDR3 protein: CASSPQNSQETQYF; CDR3 DNA: TGTGCCAGCTCACCGCAAAACTCACAAGAGACCCAGTACTTC; CDR3 length: 14; V gene: TRBV18; D gene: .; clone size: once; J gene: TRBJ2-5
CDR3 protein: CASSPGQETQYF; CDR3 DNA: TGCGCCAGCAGTCCCGGTCAAGAGACCCAGTACTTC; CDR3 length: 12; V gene: TRBV5-1; D gene: .; clone size: .; J gene: TRBJ2-5
CDR3 protein: CASSPRAGSNQPQHF; CDR3 DNA: TGTGCCAGCAGTCCCAGGGCAGGGAGCAATCAGCCCCAGCATTTT; CDR3 length: 15; V gene: TRBV28; D gene: .; clone size: few; J gene: TRBJ1-5
CDR3 protein: CASSYPVGGSNSPLHF; CDR3 DNA: TGTGCCAGCAGTTACCCGGTAGGGGGGAGCAATTCACCCCTCCACTTT; CDR3 length: 16; V gene: TRBV6-6; D gene: .; clone size: .; J gene: TRBJ1-6
CDR3 protein: CASSGGQGNYGYTF; CDR3 DNA: TGTGCCAGCAGCGGGGGACAGGGGAACTATGGCTACACCTTC; CDR3 length: 14; V gene: TRBV5-6; D gene: TRBD1; clone size: .; J gene: TRBJ1-2
CDR3 protein: CASSSQAAGGEQFF; CDR3 DNA: TGTGCCAGCAGCTCTCAAGCGGCGGGTGGGGAGCAGTTCTTC; CDR3 length: 14; V gene: TRBV7-2; D gene: .; clone size: once; J gene: TRBJ2-1
CDR3 protein: CATSRDRGRETQYF; CDR3 DNA: TGTGCCACCAGCAGAGATCGGGGTCGGGAGACCCAGTACTTC; CDR3 length: 14; V gene: TRBV15; D gene: .; clone size: .; J gene: TRBJ2-5
CDR3 protein: CAWSKSAWGTEAFF; CDR3 DNA: TGTGCCTGGTCCAAAAGCGCTTGGGGCACTGAAGCTTTCTTT; CDR3 length: 14; V gene: TRBV30; D gene: .; clone size: .; J gene: TRBJ1-1
CDR3 protein: CASTQGQGNYGYTF; CDR3 DNA: TGTGCCAGTACCCAGGGACAGGGGAACTATGGCTACACCTTC; CDR3 length: 14; V gene: TRBV19; D gene: TRBD1; clone size: .; J gene: TRBJ1-2
CDR3 protein: CASGQGAGTEAFF; CDR3 DNA: TGTGCCAGCGGGCAGGGGGCGGGCACTGAAGCTTTCTTT; CDR3 length: 13; V gene: TRBV2; D gene: TRBD1; clone size: .; J gene: TRBJ1-1
CDR3 protein: CASSRRDRGQGAVEAFF; CDR3 DNA: TGTGCCAGCAGCCGCCGCGACCGGGGACAGGGGGCGGTTGAAGCTTTCTTT; CDR3 length: 17; V gene: TRBV7-4; D gene: TRBD1; clone size: once; J gene: TRBJ1-1
CDR3 protein: CASSSNRETQYF; CDR3 DNA: TGTGCCAGCAGCAGCAACCGGGAGACCCAGTACTTC; CDR3 length: 12; V gene: TRBV7-2; D gene: .; clone size: few; J gene: TRBJ2-5
CDR3 protein: CASRTGSGFYGYTF; CDR3 DNA: TGTGCCAGCAGAACGGGGAGCGGCTTCTATGGCTACACCTTC; CDR3 length: 14; V gene: TRBV2; D gene: .; clone size: .; J gene: TRBJ1-2
CDR3 protein: CSAPILDTQYF; CDR3 DNA: TGCAGTGCCCCGATCCTTGATACGCAGTATTTT; CDR3 length: 11; V gene: TRBV20-1; D gene: .; clone size: .; J gene: TRBJ2-3
CDR3 protein: CASRVDRNYGYTF; CDR3 DNA: TGTGCCAGCAGAGTAGATCGAAACTATGGCTACACCTTC; CDR3 length: 13; V gene: TRBV6-1; D gene: .; clone size: .; J gene: TRBJ1-2
CDR3 protein: CASSILRPWTGELFF; CDR3 DNA: TGTGCCAGTAGTATACTACGCCCCTGGACCGGGGAGCTGTTTTTT; CDR3 length: 15; V gene: TRBV19; D gene: .; clone size: .; J gene: TRBJ2-2
CDR3 protein: CASSLPQKGDSNQPQHF; CDR3 DNA: TGTGCCAGCAGTCTTCCCCAAAAAGGGGACAGCAATCAGCCCCAGCATTTT; CDR3 length: 17; V gene: TRBV6-4; D gene: .; clone size: few; J gene: TRBJ1-5
CDR3 protein: CASSELPQPQHF; CDR3 DNA: TGTGCCAGCAGTGAACTCCCTCAGCCCCAGCATTTT; CDR3 length: 12; V gene: TRBV2; D gene: .; clone size: .; J gene: TRBJ1-5
CDR3 protein: CASNIGINGYTF; CDR3 DNA: TGTGCCTCAAACATCGGGATCAATGGCTACACCTTC; CDR3 length: 12; V gene: TRBV30; D gene: .; clone size: once; J gene: TRBJ1-2
CDR3 protein: CASSVGGGATYEQYF; CDR3 DNA: TGTGCCAGCAGCGTAGGAGGGGGGGCAACCTACGAGCAGTACTTC; CDR3 length: 15; V gene: TRBV9; D gene: .; clone size: .; J gene: TRBJ2-7
CDR3 protein: CASSPVQGDYGYTF; CDR3 DNA: TGTGCCAGCAGCCCAGTCCAGGGGGATTATGGCTACACCTTC; CDR3 length: 14; V gene: TRBV7-2; D gene: TRBD1; clone size: .; J gene: TRBJ1-2
CDR3 protein: CSVEELQGATEAFF; CDR3 DNA: TGCAGCGTTGAAGAGCTACAGGGGGCCACTGAAGCTTTCTTT; CDR3 length: 14; V gene: TRBV29-1; D gene: TRBD1; clone size: .; J gene: TRBJ1-1
CDR3 protein: CASSSSGYGYTF; CDR3 DNA: TGTGCCAGCAGTTCCTCAGGATATGGCTACACCTTC; CDR3 length: 12; V gene: TRBV28; D gene: .; clone size: .; J gene: TRBJ1-2
CDR3 protein: CASREMDRAQCDTGELFF; CDR3 DNA: TGCGCCAGCAGGGAAATGGACAGGGCTCAGTGCGACACCGGGGAGCTGTTTTTT; CDR3 length: 18; V gene: TRBV23-1; D gene: TRBD1; clone size: once; J gene: TRBJ2-2
CDR3 protein: CASSREARELNEQFF; CDR3 DNA: TGTGCCAGCAGCCGGGAGGCCAGGGAGCTTAATGAGCAGTTCTTC; CDR3 length: 15; V gene: TRBV13; D gene: TRBD2; clone size: many; J gene: TRBJ2-1